This T cell receptor (beta chain) is drawn from a study of T cell repertoires in cytomegalovirus infection. Background on the study: Public TCR beta signatures indicated both CMV infection and matching HLA type.

Germline values: CDR1 SGHRS, CDR2 YFSETQ. The CDR3 runs to 14 residues. The V and J ends lost 0 bases and 4 bases, in that order; junction bases with no gene match: 3. TCRdb itself ran the reads through MiXCR, one entry per CDR3 protein. The sample has approximately 240,000 distinct CDR3 sequences; roughly an eighth are singletons. Whole-study findings and limits: Individuals carrying CMV plus the relevant HLA were identified by cumulative frequency of public TCR beta families.

Comments on this clonotype: Its target is unknown.

The chain employs TRBV5-1 and TRBJ2-7, with 8 bases lining up with TRBD1. Sequencing input: PBMCs. The clonotype was recovered from a human donor in good health (CMV status not recorded). Some clones in this sample may be carry-over from other donors' samples. The CDR3 sequence is CASSLGQGIYEQYF. In DNA form, the CDR3 reads TGCGCCAGCAGCTTGGGACAGGGGATTTACGAGCAGTACTTC.